The clone carrying this T cell receptor beta chain was found a few times. These data belong to a study of T-cell memory formation after mild COVID-19. The CDR3 sequence is 16 residues long. V lost 4 bases to trimming and J lost 8 bases; unmatched junction nucleotides: 13. Per germline, CDR1 SQVTM and CDR2 ANQGSEA. TCRdb analysed the 5' RACE reads with MiXCR anew, one entry per CDR3 protein. The sample has 400,000 to 500,000 distinct CDR3 sequences; 15% to 25% are singletons. The sequenced sample consisted of PBMCs or a T cell subset sorted from them (not recorded which). The source is an adult woman who had mild COVID-19 (a few samples of this study predate the infection). Cell type and time point are not known. This chain uses TRBV29-1 with TRBJ2-3, with 12 bases identical to TRBD2. CDR3 protein: CSVAAGLAGTGGTQYF. CDR3 nucleotide sequence: TGCAGCGTTGCAGCTGGACTAGCGGGAACGGGTGGTACGCAGTATTTT.